These 26 T cell receptor beta chains were sequenced from one sample in a study of tumour-infiltrating T cells in Burkitt lymphoma. Data came from immunoSEQ multiplex PCR; TCRdb stores just in-frame clones and leaves some out. The table records 5,000 to 6,500 clones, 16% of them present only once. Source material: tumor tissue. These receptors all come from a human donor with diffuse large B-cell lymphoma.

The table lists this clone with a few counts. The J gene is TRBJ1-1, the V gene TRBV28, with no clear D. This CDR3 has 13 residues. CDR1 and CDR2 from the germline V gene are MDHEN and SYDVKM. Trimming stripped 2 bases from V and 1 base from J, with 5 bases between. The CDR3 region is CASSLTENTEAFF. CDR3 DNA: TGTGCCAGCAGTTTAACGGAGAACACTGAAGCTTTCTTT.

The V call is TRBV7-9, the J call TRBJ1-2; tentatively, D is TRBD1 (6 bases). In germline, CDR1 is SEHNR, CDR2 FQNEAQ (reference sequence). The V end lost 4 bases, the J end lost 8 bases, and 17 bases lay between the germline ends. The CDR3 loop spans 14 amino acids. CDR3 amino acids: CASSSVGGWSGYTF. The CDR3 DNA reads as TGTGCCAGCAGCTCAGTCGGGGGCTGGAGCGGCTACACCTTC. Full variable domain (missing parts from reference TRBV7-9 and TRBJ1-2): DTGVSQNPRHKITKRGQNVTFRCDPISEHNRLYWYRQTLGQGPEFLTYFQNEAQLEKSRLLSDRFSAERPKGSFSTLEIQRTEQGDSAMYLCASSSVGGWSGYTFGSGTRLTVV.

The chain employs TRBV19 and TRBJ1-1; D may be TRBD1 (6 bases). Trimming removed 5 bases from V and 7 bases from J, with 17 bases in between. Germline loops: CDR1 LNHDA, CDR2 SQIVND (reference sequence). This CDR3 is 14 amino acids long. CDR3 region: CASSLTWTAYEAFF. The CDR3, as DNA: TGTGCCAGTAGTCTAACCTGGACAGCTTATGAAGCTTTCTTT.

V is TRBV29-1 and J is TRBJ2-7; unclear D gene. Germline V gives CDR1 SQVTM, CDR2 ANQGSEA. V was shortened by 4 bases and J by 6 bases, with 13 bases between the two germline ends. The CDR3 length is 12 residues. The CDR3 reads CSVVTLFGEQYF. DNA for the CDR3: TGCAGCGTTGTTACGCTTTTCGGCGAGCAGTACTTC.

This clone was found a few times. The chain employs TRBV13 and TRBJ1-3; D call uncertain. Per the germline V gene, CDR1 is PRHDT and CDR2 is FYEKMQ (reference sequence). There are 16 residues in the CDR3. Trimming pared 2 bases from V and 0 bases from J, leaving 11 bases between. CDR3 sequence: CASSLRPVSSGNTIYF. The DNA for the CDR3 is TGTGCCAGCAGCTTACGTCCGGTAAGCTCTGGAAACACCATATATTTT.

The table lists this clone with a few counts. The genes are TRBV4-1 and TRBJ2-1; 12 bases align to TRBD2. J gave up 4 bases and V 4 bases, and 14 bases lay outside the gene matches. Germline loops: CDR1 MGHRA, CDR2 YSYEKL. The CDR3 is 19 residues long. CDR3 DNA: TGCGCCAGCAGCCGGCCAGCTATAGCCGGGACTAGCGGGTACAATGAGCAGTTCTTC. It yields the protein CASSRPAIAGTSGYNEQFF.

This clone showed up just a few times. The chain has TRBV6-6 and TRBJ2-4; no definite D call. The CDR3 is made up of 16 amino acids. Germline CDR1 is MNHNY and CDR2 is SVGAGI (reference sequence). The V gene lost 0 bases and the J gene lost 7 bases, with 16 bases spanning the gap. CDR3 loop: CASSYSKGQFGNIQYF. CDR3 sequence (DNA): TGTGCCAGCAGTTACTCGAAGGGTCAGTTTGGGAACATTCAGTACTTC.

The chain has TRBV19 and TRBJ2-6, with 8 bases identical to TRBD1. This CDR3 is built from 15 residues. Trimming took 6 bases from V and 2 from J; bases not matched to a gene: 3. Looked up from germline, CDR1 is LNHDA and CDR2 is SQIVND (reference sequence). CDR3 DNA: TGTGCCAGTAGGGGACAGGCAGCTGGGGCCAACGTCCTGACTTTC. It translates to CASRGQAAGANVLTF.

The chain employs TRBV20-1 and TRBJ2-5, with 7 bases that match TRBD2. V was clipped by 6 bases and J by 5 bases; unmatched bases: 0. This CDR3 spans 10 amino acids. The germline V gene has CDR1 DFQATT and CDR2 SNEGSKA (reference sequence). CDR3: CSAGGETQYF. The CDR3 DNA sequence: TGCAGTGCCGGGGGGGAGACCCAGTACTTC.

In DNA form, the CDR3 reads TGTGCCAGTGACAGGGGGCTAAGGCCCCAGCATTTT. It encodes CASDRGLRPQHF. The rearrangement links TRBV28 to TRBJ1-5, with 10 bases matching TRBD1. The CDR3 contains 12 residues. Germline loops: CDR1 MDHEN, CDR2 SYDVKM. J lost 9 bases, V lost 9 bases, and 5 bases had no gene match.

This clone came up a few times. In DNA form, the CDR3 reads TGTGCCATCAGTGAGTCTCCGGGACTAGCGGGGCCTGGCTACGAGCAGTACTTC. Translating gives CAISESPGLAGPGYEQYF. V and J are TRBV10-3 and TRBJ2-7; 13 bases agree with TRBD2. CDR1 is ENHRY, CDR2 SYGVKD, per germline. The trim removed 0 bases at V and 3 bases at J, leaving 8 bases unmatched. The CDR3 loop spans 18 amino acids.

The V and J genes are TRBV27 and TRBJ2-1; the match to TRBD1 covers 7 bases. J was trimmed by 5 bases and V by 5 bases; bases with no gene match: 9. Germline V lookup: CDR1 MNHEY, CDR2 SMNVEV (reference sequence). CDR3 size: 15 residues. CDR3 in DNA: TGTGCCAGCAGTCTGCGACAGGGTCTCGACAATGAGCAGTTCTTC. As protein: CASSLRQGLDNEQFF.

This clone was picked up a small number of times. The chain combines TRBV9 with TRBJ2-7; unclear D gene. The CDR3 extends over 14 amino acids. Germline V gene sequence: CDR1 SGDLS, CDR2 YYNGEE. Trimming left V 0 bases short and J 1 base short, with 8 bases between. CDR3 protein: CASSVGLKSYEQYF. In DNA, the CDR3 is TGTGCCAGCAGCGTAGGTCTTAAATCCTACGAGCAGTACTTC.

This clone turned up a few times. The rearrangement joins TRBV18 to TRBJ2-2, with 11 bases lining up with TRBD1. V was clipped by 3 bases and J by 6 bases; unmatched bases: 6. Germline V CDR1 and CDR2: KGHSH, LQKENI. The length of the CDR3 is 16 residues. CDR3 sequence: CASSPIGQGASGELFF. For the CDR3, the DNA is TGTGCCAGCTCACCGATTGGACAGGGGGCTTCCGGGGAGCTGTTTTTT.

This clone has a handful of counts. V and J are TRBV19 and TRBJ1-5; the match to TRBD1 covers 8 bases. CDR1 LNHDA and CDR2 SQIVND come from the germline V gene (reference sequence). V trimming: 0 bases; J trimming: 3 bases; junction bases outside the gene matches: 1. This CDR3 has 15 residues. CDR3 DNA sequence: TGTGCCAGTAGTATAGAGGGACAGGTCAATCAGCCCCAGCATTTT. Its protein is CASSIEGQVNQPQHF.

This clone qualifies as medium-sized (0.01 to 0.1%). The V gene is TRBV13, the J gene TRBJ2-5; 9 nucleotides agree with TRBD1. CDR3 length: 13 residues. V was pared by 5 bases and J by 5 bases, with 3 bases of the junction left unmatched. Germline V lookup: CDR1 PRHDT, CDR2 FYEKMQ (reference sequence). CDR3: CASSHRGRETQYF. The CDR3 nucleotides are TGTGCCAGCAGCCACAGGGGGCGGGAGACCCAGTACTTC.

V usage is TRBV7-8 and J usage is TRBJ2-5; a weak D match, TRBD2 (5 bases). The germline CDR1 and CDR2 sequences are SGHVS and FQNEAQ. The V and J ends lost 5 bases and 5 bases respectively, with 15 bases between them. This CDR3 comprises 14 residues. CDR3 loop: CASSLGSGFETQYF. CDR3 nucleotides: TGTGCCAGCAGCCTAGGGAGTGGGTTTGAGACCCAGTACTTC.

The gene calls are TRBV10-1 and TRBJ2-2, with D maybe TRBD1 (6 bases). V was pared by 6 bases and J by 0 bases, with 11 bases between. The CDR3 consists of 15 residues. CDR1 and CDR2 (germline): WNHNN, SYGVQD (reference sequence). The CDR3 here is CASRPTGTNTGELFF. The CDR3 region has the DNA TGCGCCAGCAGGCCGACAGGAACGAACACCGGGGAGCTGTTTTTT.

This clone was recorded a few times. The V call is TRBV12-5, the J call TRBJ2-2; weak D call: TRBD2 (6 bases). V was shortened by 7 bases and J by 6 bases, with 12 bases between the two germline ends. This CDR3 has 13 residues. CDR1 and CDR2 from the germline V gene are LGHNT and FRNRAP. DNA for the CDR3: TGTGCTAGTGCCTTGGCGGGACCCGGGGAGCTGTTTTTT. Protein: CASALAGPGELFF. Using reference TRBV12-5 and TRBJ2-2 for the parts outside the CDR3, the full variable domain is DARVTQTPRHKVTEMGQEVTMRCQPILGHNTVFWYRQTMMQGLELLAYFRNRAPLDDSGMPKDRFSAEMPDATLATLKIQPSEPRDSAVYFCASALAGPGELFFGEGSRLTVL.

The chain employs TRBV5-5 and TRBJ2-6; D remains ambiguous. Looked up from germline, CDR1 is SGHKS and CDR2 is YYEKEE (reference sequence). The V and J ends lost 2 bases and 13 bases respectively, with 19 bases between them. The CDR3 length is 15 residues. The CDR3 coding sequence is TGTGCCAGCAGCTTAGGGCAGGCCCTCCTGAGTGTCCTGACTTTC. It translates to CASSLGQALLSVLTF. Supplemented by reference TRBV5-5 and TRBJ2-6, the full variable domain reads DAGVTQSPTHLIKTRGQQVTLRCSPISGHKSVSWYQQVLGQGPQFIFQYYEKEERGRGNFPDRFSARQFPNYSSELNVNALLLGDSALYLCASSLGQALLSVLTFGAGSRLTVL.

This clone was detected a few times. The chain combines TRBV5-1 with TRBJ1-5; D may be TRBD1 (5 bases). This CDR3 contains 15 residues. Germline values: CDR1 SGHRS, CDR2 YFSETQ. V was cut by 1 base and J by 2 bases, with 10 bases left in between. CDR3 protein: CASSLSGIGNQPQHF. CDR3 bases: TGCGCCAGCAGCTTGTCAGGGATAGGCAATCAGCCCCAGCATTTT.

This clone has more than one count but fewer than ten. The chain carries TRBV7-3 and TRBJ2-3, with TRBD2 matching 10 bases. This CDR3 spans 15 amino acids. Trimming cost V 4 bases and J 4 bases; bases outside gene matches: 5. The germline gives CDR1 SGHTA, CDR2 FQGTGA. The CDR3 sequence is CASSSIAGGSDTQYF. The CDR3 bases are TGTGCCAGCAGCTCGATAGCGGGAGGCTCAGATACGCAGTATTTT. Full variable domain (rest looked up from reference TRBV7-3 and TRBJ2-3): GAGVSQTPSNKVTEKGKYVELRCDPISGHTALYWYRQSLGQGPEFLIYFQGTGAADDSGLPNDRFFAVRPEGSVSTLKIQRTERGDSAVYLCASSSIAGGSDTQYFGPGTRLTVL.

As for this clone: Other DNA sequences in this sample translate to the same CDR3. CDR3: CASKARGNYEQYF. In DNA, the CDR3 is TGCGCCAGCAAGGCCAGAGGGAACTACGAGCAGTACTTC. The chain carries TRBV10-1 and TRBJ2-7; perhaps TRBD2 as D (5 bases). The germline V gene has CDR1 WNHNN and CDR2 SYGVQD (reference sequence). The CDR3 has 13 amino acids. The ends were cut back, 7 bases at V and 3 bases at J, with 13 bases in the middle.

The genes are TRBV7-2 and TRBJ2-1; D possibly corresponds to TRBD2 (5 bases). CDR3 length: 12 residues. Germline CDR1 reads SGHTA; CDR2 reads FQGNSA. Trimming removed 5 bases from V and 9 bases from J, with 11 bases in between. CDR3 amino acids: CASSRSEGEQFF. DNA of the CDR3: TGTGCCAGCAGCCGATCCGAGGGTGAGCAGTTCTTC.

In its sample, this clone was seen a few times. V and J are TRBV7-9 and TRBJ1-5; D uncertain. Trimming shortened V by 3 bases and J by 1 base, and 4 bases separated the two germline ends. CDR1 is SEHNR, CDR2 FQNEAQ, per germline (reference sequence). The CDR3 is 13 residues long. The CDR3 nucleotides are TGTGCCAGCAGCTTGAACAGCAATCAGCCCCAGCATTTT. This codes for CASSLNSNQPQHF.

V gene TRBV19 combines with J gene TRBJ2-2; D remains ambiguous. Trimming cost V 4 bases and J 3 bases, with 9 bases left between them. The CDR3 consists of 14 residues. Germline-derived CDR1 and CDR2 are LNHDA and SQIVND (reference sequence). The CDR3 sequence is CASSNVGDTGELFF. In nucleotides, the CDR3 is TGTGCCAGTAGTAACGTGGGCGACACCGGGGAGCTGTTTTTT.